This T cell receptor (beta chain) was documented in a study of cytomegalovirus exposure and HLA in healthy donors. Whole-study findings and limits: Across HLA loci, a later analysis found differing TCR association rates, with DRB1 most and HLA-C fewest. High specificity and sensitivity for cytomegalovirus status were reported for the classifier.

A word on this clone: Its antigen is still unknown.

It was with 60 Vbeta and 13 Jbeta primers that the PCR ran. Libraries were prepared by immunoSEQ multiplex PCR; TCRdb keeps only in-frame clonotypes and omits some of them. The table records 190,000 or so clones, around four fifths of them present only once. Sequences were obtained from PBMCs. This sequence originates from a man between 45 and 60 years old in good health and CMV-seronegative.

CDR3 residues: CATSRRVTGTGVGEQYF. Written as DNA, the CDR3 is TGTGCCACCAGCAGGAGGGTAACCGGGACAGGGGTTGGCGAGCAGTACTTC. The chain has TRBV15 and TRBJ2-7; the match to TRBD1 covers 10 bases. Germline V gene data show CDR1 as LNHNV and CDR2 as YYDKDF (reference sequence). The CDR3 totals 17 residues. The V and J ends lost 3 bases and 6 bases, in that order; junction bases with no gene match: 14.